The T cell receptor beta chain described here comes from a study of blood T cell repertoires in COVID-19 (dated by TCRdb to 2018 to 2020). The study in broad terms: Collaborator samples came from the United States, Italy and Spain and covered acute and convalescent phases of COVID-19. The prospective study material was composed of cDNA or gDNA derived from T cells, B-cell-depleted T cells, or PBMCs. Deeply sampled blood TCRbeta repertoires from subjects exposed to, actively infected with, or recovered from COVID-19 were included in the dataset. The repertoires were released in a freely available public database intended as a resource for research on the immune response to SARS-CoV-2. The samples were drawn from the first 160 participants of the ongoing ImmuneRACE study and from under 1,500 subjects provided by 6 global collaborators. Sample metadata almost always included a de-identified subject ID, COVID-19 status, age in years and sex. Where available, HLA class I and class II types were obtained from metadata supplied by the sample provider rather than from assay-based typing. Study-level results and caveats: Clinical and demographic metadata were provided uncurated, with the amount varying by source and participant.

On this clone: Its antigen is still unknown. No per-base quality is available; no much larger clone lies one base away.

The immunoSEQ Assay, a bias-controlled multiplex PCR, was used to amplify TCRbeta CDR3 regions from genomic DNA. On the authors' methods: Nucleated cell counts per sample were estimated from amplification of reference gene primers within the assay. Sequence reads were collapsed and filtered to measure the absolute abundance of every unique TCRbeta CDR3 rearrangement. For each sample, productive Simpson clonality was calculated as the square root of Simpson's diversity index across productive rearrangements. This is the immuneACCESS table as TCRdb keeps it, with only in-frame sequences that have V and J called. A part of the clones is gone; compared with another copy, unresolved V genes explain less than half, and the rest is unexplained. Clone size and the V and J calls come from that table; the DNA yielded D and trimming. Recorded for this sample are roughly 110,000 clones; roughly nine tenths of them occurred a single time. Together, the top ten hold under 5.5% of the sample.

The collaborating institutions used their own protocols to collect whole blood in K2EDTA tubes. Collaborator samples were shipped for TCRbeta analysis as frozen whole blood, isolated PBMCs, or DNA extracted from either sample type. Sequencing used peripheral blood. The source of this sequence is a man aged 35-49 years with active or convalescent COVID-19.

This receptor carries the CDR3 CASSFSGGADEQFF. The DNA is TGCGCCAGCAGCTTCTCCGGGGGGGCGGATGAGCAGTTCTTC. The receptor chain draws on TRBV5-1 and TRBJ2-1; TRBD2 lines up with 8 middle nucleotides. Trimming removed 2 bases from V and 8 bases from J; the gene matches leave 6 bases unexplained. According to the germline V gene, CDR1 reads SGHRS and CDR2 reads YFSETQ. Reading from cysteine to phenylalanine, the CDR3 counts 14 amino acids. Only the CDR3 DNA is retained, 42 bases long and in frame from the first base.